The entry that follows covers one T cell receptor beta chain sequence. The sample originates from a study of blood T cell repertoires in COVID-19. Study-level background: Samples representing acute and convalescent COVID-19 were sourced from the United States, Italy and Spain. PBMCs, B-cell-depleted T cells, or T cells were the source of the cDNA or gDNA that made up the material.

The cohort comprised adults aged 18 to 89 years residing in around 25 US areas. Per germline, CDR1 SEHNR and CDR2 FQNEAQ (reference sequence). The V and J ends lost 5 bases and 8 bases, in that order; junction bases with no gene match: 12. The CDR3 has 16 amino acids. Methods used by the authors: By means of reference gene primer amplification, nucleated cell counts were estimated. Data came from immunoSEQ multiplex PCR; TCRdb stores just in-frame clones and leaves some out. That table gives V, J and clone size, and the DNA gave D and trimming. The sample has about 150,000 clones, 78% seen once. Material: PBMCs or T cells enriched from blood (not recorded which). This TCR was recovered from a woman in her fifties or sixties who had recovered from COVID-19. This chain joins TRBV7-9 and TRBJ2-1, with 10 bases fitting TRBD2. The CDR3 DNA follows: TGTGCCAGCAGCCCGTTCAGGGGGCTAGCGGGGGATGAGCAGTTCTTC. Translation gives CASSPFRGLAGDEQFF.